One sample yielded the 12 T cell receptor beta chains listed below, sequenced in a study of shared clonotypes between healthy human individuals. TCRdb's table, derived via immunoSEQ multiplex PCR, lists solely in-frame clones and lacks some. Among 2 million to 2.5 million clones listed, about 90% were seen once. Sequencing input: naive CD4+ T cells from PBMCs. Sample subset: CD45RA+ positively selected. Receptors originate from a man in his late teens or twenties in good health. Some clones in this sample may be carry-over from other donors' samples.

This chain links TRBV9 with TRBJ2-5, with 12 bases fitting TRBD2. There are 14 residues in the CDR3. Germline lookup yields CDR1 SGDLS and CDR2 YYNGEE. The trim removed 8 bases at V and 4 bases at J, leaving 6 bases unmatched. The CDR3 DNA is TGTGCCAGTTTACCGGGACTAGCGGGAGAGACCCAGTACTTC. It codes for CASLPGLAGETQYF.

The chain is built from TRBV5-8 and TRBJ1-2, with a tentative D call TRBD1 (5 bases). The CDR3 loop spans 16 amino acids. The V and J ends lost 4 bases and 2 bases respectively, with 18 bases between them. The germline gives CDR1 SGHTS, CDR2 YDEGEE. The CDR3 loop reads CASSTRPTRGNYGYTF. CDR3 DNA sequence: TGTGCCAGCAGCACTCGCCCCACTCGGGGGAACTATGGCTACACCTTC.

The J gene is TRBJ1-4, the V gene TRBV18; a weak D match, TRBD1 (5 bases). Germline loops: CDR1 KGHSH, CDR2 LQKENI. The CDR3 has 15 amino acids. V was pared by 0 bases and J by 5 bases, with 10 bases between. The CDR3 bases are TGTGCCAGCTCACCACCGGGGGGATACAATGAAAAACTGTTTTTT. It yields the protein CASSPPGGYNEKLFF.

The chain employs TRBV29-1 and TRBJ2-3; D may be TRBD2 (6 bases). CDR3 length: 16 residues. Germline-derived CDR1 and CDR2 are SQVTM and ANQGSEA. V lost 5 bases, J lost 0 bases, and 18 bases lay in between. The CDR3 region is CSVLGVASASTDTQYF. CDR3 DNA sequence: TGCAGCGTTCTAGGGGTGGCTAGCGCTAGCACAGATACGCAGTATTTT.

The DNA for the CDR3 is TGTGCCAGCAGCTTAGCTCGGGCCAGCCTTAACTATGGCTACACCTTC. This encodes CASSLARASLNYGYTF. The rearrangement links TRBV7-9 to TRBJ1-2, with D hard to call. The V end lost 0 bases, the J end lost 1 base, and 12 bases lay between the germline ends. Per germline, CDR1 SEHNR and CDR2 FQNEAQ (reference sequence). The CDR3 covers 16 residues.

As for this clone: The sample carries other DNA sequences with the same CDR3. The chain carries TRBV5-1 and TRBJ2-5; 11 bases are a match to TRBD2. Germline V gene sequence: CDR1 SGHRS, CDR2 YFSETQ. This CDR3 has 16 residues. V shed 0 bases and J 5 bases; nucleotides not matched to a gene: 6. CDR3 in amino acids: CASSLVGTSGSETQYF. In DNA, the CDR3 is TGCGCCAGCAGCTTGGTCGGGACTAGCGGTTCGGAGACCCAGTACTTC.

This chain joins TRBV27 and TRBJ2-3; 8 positions match TRBD2. With 3 bases clipped from V and 8 bases from J, the junction kept 7 bases outside the gene matches. Germline V CDR1 and CDR2: MNHEY, SMNVEV (reference sequence). This CDR3 region has 14 residues. The CDR3 DNA reads TGTGCCAGCAGTTTCGGGAGGGCCATCGGTACGCAGTATTTT. It yields the protein CASSFGRAIGTQYF.

The chain recombines TRBV6-5 with TRBJ2-7; 9 nucleotides match TRBD2. The CDR3 runs to 15 residues. Germline CDR1 is MNHEY and CDR2 is SVGAGI. J was trimmed by 6 bases and V by 2 bases; bases with no gene match: 8. CDR3 nucleotides: TGTGCCAGCAGTTACGGGGTAGCGGGAGTGCGCGAGCAGTACTTC. Translation gives CASSYGVAGVREQYF.

The chain uses TRBV7-3 and TRBJ2-2; 7 nucleotides align to TRBD2. The CDR3 totals 15 residues. J was trimmed by 3 bases and V by 1 base; bases with no gene match: 2. The germline CDR1 and CDR2 sequences are SGHTA and FQGTGA. The CDR3 nucleotides are TGTGCCAGCAGCTTAAGCGGGGGTTACACCGGGGAGCTGTTTTTT. It is translated as CASSLSGGYTGELFF.

The genes are TRBV4-2 and TRBJ2-3; 9 bases map to TRBD2. Germline CDR1 LGHNA, CDR2 YNFKEQ. The CDR3 runs to 16 residues. After removal of 1 base from V and 6 bases from J, the junction contained 8 bases not matched to a gene. CDR3 nucleotide sequence: TGTGCCAGCAGCCAAGTTGGGGCCGCGGGGGGGGATACGCAGTATTTT. This sequence encodes CASSQVGAAGGDTQYF.

The rearrangement uses TRBV18 and TRBJ2-2; TRBD2 matches at 12 bases. With V trimmed by 3 bases and J by 6 bases, 8 bases remained unmatched. The germline gives CDR1 KGHSH, CDR2 LQKENI. This CDR3 has 17 amino acids. This CDR3 reads CASSPQTSGSSSGELFF. The CDR3 DNA follows: TGTGCCAGCTCACCTCAGACTAGCGGGAGCTCTTCCGGGGAGCTGTTTTTT.

This chain uses TRBV5-6 with TRBJ2-7; D remains unclear. The CDR3 consists of 14 residues. The ends were cut back, 2 bases at V and 2 bases at J, with 11 bases in the middle. Germline CDR1 SGHDT, CDR2 YYEEEE. Written as DNA, the CDR3 is TGTGCCAGCAGCTTAGCCAGAGCAGCCTACGAGCAGTACTTC. This sequence encodes CASSLARAAYEQYF.